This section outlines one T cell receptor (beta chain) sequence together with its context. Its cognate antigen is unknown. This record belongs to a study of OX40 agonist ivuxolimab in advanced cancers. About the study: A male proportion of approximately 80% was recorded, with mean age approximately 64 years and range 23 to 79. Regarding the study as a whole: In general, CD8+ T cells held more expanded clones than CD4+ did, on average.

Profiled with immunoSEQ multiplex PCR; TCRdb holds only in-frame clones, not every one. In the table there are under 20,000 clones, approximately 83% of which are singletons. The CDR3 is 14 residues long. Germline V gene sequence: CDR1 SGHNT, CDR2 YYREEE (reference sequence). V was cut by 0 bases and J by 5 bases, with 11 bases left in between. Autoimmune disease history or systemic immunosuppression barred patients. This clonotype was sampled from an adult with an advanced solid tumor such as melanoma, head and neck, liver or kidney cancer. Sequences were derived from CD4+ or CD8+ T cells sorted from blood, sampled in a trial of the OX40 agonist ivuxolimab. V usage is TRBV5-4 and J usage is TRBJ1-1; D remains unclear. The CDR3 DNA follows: TGTGCCAGCAGCTTGGGCCGGCGAGAAACTGAAGCTTTCTTT. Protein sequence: CASSLGRRETEAFF.